This is a list of T cell receptor beta chains from one sample in a study of OX40 agonist ivuxolimab in advanced cancers. TCRdb's copy holds only in-frame clones and misses some; the assay was immunoSEQ multiplex PCR. Counted here are around 67,000 clones, about 88% occurring once; the ten biggest clones make up 0.8% to 1.3%. Here the sequenced sample was CD4+ or CD8+ T cells sorted from blood, taken in a trial of the OX40 agonist ivuxolimab. These receptors were obtained from an adult with an advanced solid tumor such as melanoma, head and neck, liver or kidney cancer. Each CDR3 is given with its conserved first and last residue. D genes are given only for firm matches. Some rows mark clone size as missing; the rest say once, few, many or name a class of expanded clone.

-,TRBJ1-1,TRBV5-1,-,15,CASSLDGPMNTEAFF
TRBD1,TRBJ2-1,TRBV19,-,16,CASSPRGQVAYNEQFF
-,TRBJ2-1,TRBV13,-,16,CASSLSPGPGSGEQFF
TRBD1,TRBJ1-2,TRBV6-5,-,15,CASSFYRGSNYGYTF
-,-,TRBV10-3,-,13,CAISGAGLYEQYF
-,TRBJ2-1,TRBV20-1,-,10,CSAGGNEQFF
-,TRBJ2-7,TRBV7-2,-,13,CASSALTSYEQYF
-,TRBJ2-3,TRBV7-9,-,15,CASSLASGIPDTQYF
TRBD2,TRBJ2-2,TRBV7-2,-,14,CASSTGTSGGELFF
-,TRBJ1-5,TRBV6-1,-,13,CASSDPGGQPQHF
-,TRBJ1-5,TRBV11-2,-,19,CASSVERGGSKYSNQPQHF
TRBD1,TRBJ1-3,TRBV5-1,-,14,CASSRDSSGNTIYF
-,TRBJ2-6,TRBV28,-,14,CASRGRSGANVLTF
-,TRBJ2-2,TRBV5-4,-,12,CASSSPTGELFF
TRBD1,TRBJ1-2,TRBV7-2,-,16,CASSPQTGGAPGGYTF
TRBD1,TRBJ1-5,TRBV28,-,13,CASSTGGNQPQHF
-,TRBJ2-7,TRBV28,-,14,CASSDGARPYEQYF
-,TRBJ1-6,TRBV5-5,once,13,CASCRDDNSPLHF
-,TRBJ2-1,TRBV18,once,15,CASSPLPTEVNEQFF
-,TRBJ2-5,TRBV30,-,12,CAWSIPEGTQYF
-,TRBJ2-2,TRBV30,-,13,CAWSRINTGELFF
-,TRBJ1-1,TRBV18,-,16,CASSLRDGIANTEAFF
TRBD2,TRBJ2-3,TRBV11-3,-,19,CASSSGTSRGLIGTDTQYF
-,TRBJ2-7,TRBV4-3,-,14,CASSQGAGRNEQYF
TRBD2,TRBJ2-3,TRBV5-4,-,15,CASSLPRREGDTQYF